The next 32 T cell receptor beta chains were all read from a single sample in a study of blood T cell repertoires in COVID-19. The data were produced by immunoSEQ multiplex PCR, yet TCRdb's version contains in-frame clones alone and is incomplete. In the table there are 220,000 or so clones, about 80% of which are singletons. Sequenced sample: peripheral blood. The receptors shown here come from a woman older than 75 with acute or convalescent COVID-19.

V gene TRBV11-2 combines with J gene TRBJ2-2; 7 positions match TRBD1. Germline CDR1 reads SGHAT; CDR2 reads FQNNGV. The ends lost 5 bases at V and 0 bases at J; junction bases unmatched: 9. The CDR3 runs to 17 residues. The CDR3: CASSPHQGQSNTGELFF. As DNA, the CDR3 is TGTGCCAGCAGCCCGCACCAGGGACAGTCGAACACCGGGGAGCTGTTTTTT.

Only one count was recorded for this clone. This chain links TRBV12-3 or TRBV12-4 with TRBJ1-2; D is perhaps TRBD1 (6 bases). Trimming cost V 6 bases and J 9 bases, with 11 bases left between them. The CDR3 is 11 residues long. The CDR3 DNA reads TGTGCCAGCAGCAACAGGGCTCGCTACACCTTC. This codes for CASSNRARYTF.

This clone occurred a few times. The chain recombines TRBV19 with TRBJ1-5; no clear D. The CDR3 has 14 residues. Germline V gives CDR1 LNHDA, CDR2 SQIVND (reference sequence). V was shortened by 6 bases and J by 3 bases, with 12 bases between the two germline ends. The chain's CDR3 is CASREGGLNQPQHF. The DNA of the CDR3 is TGTGCCAGTAGGGAGGGAGGACTCAATCAGCCCCAGCATTTT. The entire variable domain, with the rest obtained from reference TRBV19 and TRBJ1-5, is as follows: DGGITQSPKYLFRKEGQNVTLSCEQNLNHDAMYWYRQDPGQGLRLIYYSQIVNDFQKGDIAEGYSVSREKKESFPLTVTSAQKNPTAFYLCASREGGLNQPQHFGDGTRLSIL.

The rearrangement links TRBV6-6 to TRBJ2-5; 14 nucleotides line up with TRBD2. After removal of 5 bases from V and 4 bases from J, the junction contained 6 bases not matched to a gene. CDR3 size: 16 residues. Germline V CDR1 and CDR2: MNHNY, SVGAGI (reference sequence). The CDR3 sequence: CASSRLAGGLRETQYF. The DNA for the CDR3 is TGTGCCAGCAGTCGACTAGCGGGGGGGCTACGAGAGACCCAGTACTTC.

The V call is TRBV6-5, the J call TRBJ1-1; D remains unclear. Trimming removed 2 bases from V and 3 bases from J, with 10 bases in between. The germline V gene has CDR1 MNHEY and CDR2 SVGAGI. This CDR3 comprises 14 residues. In DNA form, the CDR3 reads TGTGCCAGCAGTTACGGGAGAAGTTACACTGAAGCTTTCTTT. It encodes CASSYGRSYTEAFF.

V is TRBV19 and J is TRBJ2-3; 7 bases fit TRBD1. V shed 6 bases, J shed 4 bases, and the junction held 7 bases outside the gene matches. The CDR3 length is 14 residues. Germline CDR1 and CDR2: LNHDA and SQIVND (reference sequence). This chain's CDR3 is CASSSGTVADTQYF. DNA of the CDR3: TGTGCCAGTAGCTCCGGGACAGTTGCAGATACGCAGTATTTT.

This clone was detected once. V and J are TRBV18 and TRBJ1-2; 8 bases align to TRBD1. Germline lookup yields CDR1 KGHSH and CDR2 LQKENI. The CDR3 has 13 residues. J lost 8 bases, V lost 4 bases, and 6 bases had no gene match. CDR3 DNA: TGTGCCAGCTCACTACAGGGGGTTGAGGGCTACACCTTC. It codes for CASSLQGVEGYTF.

V usage is TRBV5-5 and J usage is TRBJ2-5; 8 nucleotides match TRBD2. This CDR3 region has 18 residues. Germline V lookup: CDR1 SGHKS, CDR2 YYEKEE (reference sequence). The trim removed 1 base at V and 4 bases at J, leaving 15 bases unmatched. The CDR3 is CASSLRHLPSGSGETQYF. CDR3 nucleotides: TGTGCCAGCAGCTTGCGCCATCTTCCGAGCGGGAGCGGAGAGACCCAGTACTTC.

V and J are TRBV5-1 and TRBJ2-7; 8 bases are shared with TRBD1. The CDR3 runs to 15 residues. Per the germline V gene, CDR1 is SGHRS and CDR2 is YFSETQ. With 1 base clipped from V and 3 bases from J, the junction kept 6 bases outside the gene matches. CDR3 DNA sequence: TGCGCCAGCAGCTTGCAGGGGGCCAAGGACTACGAGCAGTACTTC. Its translation: CASSLQGAKDYEQYF.

As for this clone: Other DNA sequences in the sample encode the same CDR3. The V and J genes are TRBV7-3 and TRBJ1-2, with 7 bases fitting TRBD1. This CDR3 has 14 amino acids. CDR1 and CDR2 (germline): SGHTA, FQGTGA. The V and J ends lost 0 bases and 7 bases, in that order; junction bases with no gene match: 5. The CDR3 here is CASSLTGRQGGYTF. CDR3 DNA sequence: TGTGCCAGCAGCTTAACAGGGAGACAGGGTGGCTACACCTTC.

V gene TRBV7-2 combines with J gene TRBJ2-3, with a tentative D call TRBD2 (6 bases). Looked up from germline, CDR1 is SGHTA and CDR2 is FQGNSA. The ends were cut back, 3 bases at V and 4 bases at J, with 11 bases in the middle. This CDR3 spans 14 amino acids. This CDR3 reads CASSLGGEADTQYF. CDR3 nucleotide sequence: TGTGCCAGCAGCTTGGGTGGGGAGGCAGATACGCAGTATTTT. Using reference TRBV7-2 and TRBJ2-3 for the parts outside the CDR3, the full variable domain is GAGVSQSPSNKVTEKGKDVELRCDPISGHTALYWYRQSLGQGLEFLIYFQGNSAPDKSGLPSDRFSAERTGGSVSTLTIQRTQQEDSAVYLCASSLGGEADTQYFGPGTRLTVL.

The chain is built from TRBV28 and TRBJ1-1; D is undetermined. Trimming took off 8 bases at V and 7 bases at J, with 14 bases between the two ends. The CDR3 consists of 12 residues. Germline CDR1 is MDHEN and CDR2 is SYDVKM. In DNA, the CDR3 is TGTGCCAGCCTTACTAAAACTGGTGAAGCTTTCTTT. This gives the protein CASLTKTGEAFF.

V is TRBV5-5 and J is TRBJ2-6; the match to TRBD1 covers 7 bases. CDR1 and CDR2 from the germline V gene are SGHKS and YYEKEE (reference sequence). The CDR3 spans 18 residues. J was trimmed by 2 bases and V by 4 bases; bases with no gene match: 12. The CDR3 nucleotides read TGTGCCAGCAGCCTCGACAGGGCGGTCCCGGCTGGGGCCAACGTCCTGACTTTC. Its protein is CASSLDRAVPAGANVLTF.

The rearrangement uses TRBV20-1 and TRBJ1-5, with no clear D. The CDR3 is 15 amino acids. Germline-derived CDR1 and CDR2 are DFQATT and SNEGSKA (reference sequence). The V end was cut by 3 bases, the J end by 1 base, with 13 bases between. The CDR3, as DNA: TGCAGTGCTAGTTCGTCGGGGATAAGCAATCAGCCCCAGCATTTT. It yields the protein CSASSSGISNQPQHF.

The V gene is TRBV27, the J gene TRBJ1-4; 8 nucleotides line up with TRBD1. Trimming cost V 6 bases and J 4 bases; bases outside gene matches: 7. The CDR3 loop spans 15 amino acids. CDR1 MNHEY and CDR2 SMNVEV come from the germline V gene (reference sequence). The chain's CDR3 is CASRSGGGNNEKLFF. The CDR3 coding sequence is TGTGCCAGCAGGTCAGGGGGCGGTAATAATGAAAAACTGTTTTTT.

The chain has TRBV3-1 (or the pseudogene TRBV3-2) and TRBJ2-7, with 11 bases matching TRBD1. The CDR3 is made up of 16 amino acids. Germline values: CDR1 LGHDT, CDR2 YNNKEL (reference sequence). V was clipped by 4 bases and J by 7 bases; unmatched bases: 12. The CDR3 nucleotides read TGTGCCAGCAGCCTTGAGGGACAGGGGGAATCGGTTGAGCAGTACTTC. Its translation is CASSLEGQGESVEQYF.

This clone was seen just once. This chain connects TRBV11-2 to TRBJ1-6; D possibly corresponds to TRBD1 (6 bases). The V end lost 7 bases, the J end lost 10 bases, and 14 bases lay between the germline ends. Germline assignment: CDR1 SGHAT and CDR2 FQNNGV. This CDR3 has 13 amino acids. The CDR3, as DNA: TGTGCCAGCACCCGGGGGGCTGGGTCACCCCTCCACTTT. Translation gives CASTRGAGSPLHF.

The chain couples TRBV3-1 (or the pseudogene TRBV3-2) to TRBJ2-5; a weak D match, TRBD2 (6 bases). The germline V and J ends were trimmed by 5 bases and 5 bases, with 15 bases remaining between them. Germline values: CDR1 LGHDT, CDR2 YNNKEL (reference sequence). This CDR3 region has 14 residues. The CDR3 region has the DNA TGTGCCAGCAGCGCCCGGGGGAGCGGGGAGACCCAGTACTTC. This codes for CASSARGSGETQYF.

This chain connects TRBV6-5 to TRBJ1-6; D call uncertain. Germline V gene data show CDR1 as MNHEY and CDR2 as SVGAGI. The CDR3 length is 15 residues. The V and J ends lost 5 bases and 7 bases respectively, with 15 bases between them. In DNA, the CDR3 is TGTGCCAGCAGTAGACCAGCCTACGGGAATTCACCCCTCCACTTT. Amino acid sequence: CASSRPAYGNSPLHF.

The J gene is TRBJ2-3, the V gene TRBV5-4; TRBD2 agrees at 12 bases. Trimming removed 3 bases from V and 2 bases from J; junction bases left unmatched: 1. Germline V gene data show CDR1 as SGHNT and CDR2 as YYREEE (reference sequence). The CDR3 covers 15 residues. The CDR3 here is CASSWTSGDTDTQYF. The CDR3 coding sequence is TGTGCCAGCAGCTGGACTAGCGGGGACACAGATACGCAGTATTTT.

This rearrangement joins TRBV5-1 to TRBJ2-7, with D possibly TRBD1 on 6 matching bases. This CDR3 has 15 residues. Trimming stripped 2 bases from V and 4 bases from J, with 16 bases between. Germline assignment: CDR1 SGHRS and CDR2 YFSETQ. The CDR3 loop reads CASSLVTGQKYEQYF. The CDR3 nucleotides are TGCGCCAGCAGCTTAGTTACAGGGCAAAAATACGAGCAGTACTTC.

The V and J genes are TRBV7-3 and TRBJ2-1; 7 nucleotides agree with TRBD1. V lost 1 base to trimming and J lost 7 bases; unmatched junction nucleotides: 16. This CDR3 has 18 amino acids. The germline gives CDR1 SGHTA, CDR2 FQGTGA. The CDR3 bases are TGTGCCAGCAGCTTAAGCACTAGAGAGGCGACAGGGAAGAATGAGCAGTTCTTC. Protein: CASSLSTREATGKNEQFF.

Only one count was recorded for this clone. The chain joins TRBV15 to TRBJ1-3, with D uncertain. This CDR3 has 16 amino acids. The germline CDR1 and CDR2 sequences are LNHNV and YYDKDF (reference sequence). V was shortened by 5 bases and J by 0 bases, with 14 bases between the two germline ends. CDR3 coding DNA: TGTGCCACCAGCGCAACCCCACAGCCCTCTGGAAACACCATATATTTT. As protein: CATSATPQPSGNTIYF. Using reference TRBV15 and TRBJ1-3 for the parts outside the CDR3, the full variable domain is DAMVIQNPRYQVTQFGKPVTLSCSQTLNHNVMYWYQQKSSQAPKLLFHYYDKDFNNEADTPDNFQSRRPNTSFCFLDIRSPGLGDTAMYLCATSATPQPSGNTIYFGEGSWLTVV.

The genes are TRBV2 and TRBJ1-3; 7 bases are shared with TRBD1. J lost 0 bases, V lost 8 bases, and 4 bases had no gene match. This CDR3 is 14 amino acids long. Germline V CDR1 and CDR2: SNHLY, FYNNEI. CDR3 in DNA: TGTGCCAGCGCGGACAGGAGCTCTGGAAACACCATATATTTT. Translating gives CASADRSSGNTIYF.

This clone was picked up a small number of times. The chain joins TRBV19 to TRBJ1-5; D uncertain. In germline, CDR1 is LNHDA, CDR2 SQIVND (reference sequence). Trimming took off 2 bases at V and 0 bases at J, with 11 bases between the two ends. This CDR3 spans 16 amino acids. The CDR3 loop is CASSIMGINSNQPQHF. CDR3 coding DNA: TGTGCCAGTAGTATAATGGGCATTAATAGCAATCAGCCCCAGCATTTT. The full variable domain, completed using reference TRBV19 and TRBJ1-5, is DGGITQSPKYLFRKEGQNVTLSCEQNLNHDAMYWYRQDPGQGLRLIYYSQIVNDFQKGDIAEGYSVSREKKESFPLTVTSAQKNPTAFYLCASSIMGINSNQPQHFGDGTRLSIL.

The V and J genes are TRBV3-1 (or the pseudogene TRBV3-2) and TRBJ2-2; unclear D gene. The CDR3 spans 13 residues. V was cut by 0 bases and J by 7 bases, with 6 bases left in between. Looked up from germline, CDR1 is LGHDT and CDR2 is YNNKEL (reference sequence). The CDR3 sequence is CASSQDLIGELFF. The DNA of the CDR3 is TGTGCCAGCAGCCAAGATTTAATCGGGGAGCTGTTTTTT.

The chain joins TRBV7-9 to TRBJ1-1; D may be TRBD1 (6 bases). The CDR3 runs to 15 residues. Deletions cut 3 bases from V and 6 bases from J, with 17 bases between. Looked up from germline, CDR1 is SEHNR and CDR2 is FQNEAQ (reference sequence). The DNA of the CDR3 is TGTGCCAGCAGCTTCCCATCCGGGACACTCGCTGAAGCTTTCTTT. Translated, it gives CASSFPSGTLAEAFF.

The chain's CDR3 is CASSLASGVANTEAFF. CDR3 nucleotides: TGCGCCAGCAGCTTAGCGTCAGGGGTTGCGAACACTGAAGCTTTCTTT. J is TRBJ1-1 and V is TRBV5-1, with D maybe TRBD1 (6 bases). This CDR3 has 16 residues. Trimming removed 2 bases from V and 1 base from J, with 15 bases in between. The germline V gene has CDR1 SGHRS and CDR2 YFSETQ.

The gene calls are TRBV14 and TRBJ2-7, with D perhaps matching TRBD2 (5 bases). The V gene lost 3 bases and the J gene lost 3 bases, with 21 bases spanning the gap. The CDR3 consists of 17 residues. The germline CDR1 and CDR2 sequences are SGHDN and FVKESK. The CDR3 DNA follows: TGTGCCAGCAGCCACTTTCCTTTAGCGAAACCTGTCTACGAGCAGTACTTC. Its translation: CASSHFPLAKPVYEQYF.

The genes are TRBV25-1 and TRBJ1-2; 9 positions match TRBD1. The CDR3 has 15 amino acids. The trim removed 5 bases at V and 2 bases at J, leaving 6 bases unmatched. Germline V gives CDR1 MGHDK, CDR2 SYGVNS. The DNA for the CDR3 is TGTGCCAGCAGTAACCTCGGGACAGGGAACTATGGCTACACCTTC. Translating it yields CASSNLGTGNYGYTF.

This clone was picked up one time. The CDR3 sequence: CASSPRLDYNEQFF. The CDR3 nucleotides are TGTGCCAGCAGTCCACGACTAGACTACAATGAGCAGTTCTTC. V is TRBV6-5 and J is TRBJ2-1; TRBD2 is a possible D gene (6 bases). V was trimmed by 5 bases and J by 3 bases, leaving 11 bases between them. This CDR3 contains 14 residues. The germline V gene has CDR1 MNHEY and CDR2 SVGAGI.

This chain connects TRBV28 to TRBJ2-4, with TRBD2 matching over 13 bases. CDR3 length equals 18 residues. The trim removed 8 bases at V and 3 bases at J, leaving 13 bases unmatched. CDR1 MDHEN and CDR2 SYDVKM come from the germline V gene. CDR3: CASGGTSGKDQVKNIQYF. The CDR3 coding sequence is TGTGCCAGCGGGGGGACTAGCGGGAAAGATCAGGTCAAAAACATTCAGTACTTC. The full variable domain, with the rest looked up from reference TRBV28 and TRBJ2-4, is DVKVTQSSRYLVKRTGEKVFLECVQDMDHENMFWYRQDPGLGLRLIYFSYDVKMKEKGDIPEGYSVSREKKERFSLILESASTNQTSMYLCASGGTSGKDQVKNIQYFGAGTRLSVL.